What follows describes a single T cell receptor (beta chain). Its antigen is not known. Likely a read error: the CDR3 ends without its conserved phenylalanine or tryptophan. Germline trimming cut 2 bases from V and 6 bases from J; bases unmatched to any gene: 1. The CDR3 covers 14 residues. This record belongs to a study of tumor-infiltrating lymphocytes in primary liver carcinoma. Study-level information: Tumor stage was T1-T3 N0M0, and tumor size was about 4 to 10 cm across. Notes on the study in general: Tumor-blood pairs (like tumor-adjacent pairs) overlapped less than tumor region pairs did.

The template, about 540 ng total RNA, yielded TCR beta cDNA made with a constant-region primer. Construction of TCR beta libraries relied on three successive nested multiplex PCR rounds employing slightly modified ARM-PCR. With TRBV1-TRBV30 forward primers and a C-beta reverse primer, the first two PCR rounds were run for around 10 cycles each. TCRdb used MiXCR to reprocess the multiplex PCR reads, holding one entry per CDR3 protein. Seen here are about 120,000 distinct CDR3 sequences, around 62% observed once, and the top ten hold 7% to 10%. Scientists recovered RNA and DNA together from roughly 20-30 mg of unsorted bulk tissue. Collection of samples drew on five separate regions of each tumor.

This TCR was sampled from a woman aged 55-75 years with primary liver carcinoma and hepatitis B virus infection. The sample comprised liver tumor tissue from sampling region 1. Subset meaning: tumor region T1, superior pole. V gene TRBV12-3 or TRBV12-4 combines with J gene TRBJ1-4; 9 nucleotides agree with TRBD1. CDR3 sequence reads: CASSLRQGDEKLFL. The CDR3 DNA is TGTGCCAGCAGTTTAAGACAGGGGGATGAAAAACTGTTTCTT.